These 12 T cell receptor beta chains were all obtained from the same sample, sequenced in a study of T cell responses to AZD1222 COVID-19 vaccine. Some clones are missing from TCRdb's copy, which holds only in-frame ones; the method was immunoSEQ multiplex PCR. The repertoire includes about 140,000 clones, about 90% of them detected once, and under 4.5% sits in the top ten. Sequencing was performed on peripheral blood, taken 28 days after the second AZD1222 dose. These receptors were collected from an adult who received the AZD1222 COVID-19 vaccine.

The J gene is TRBJ1-3, the V gene TRBV11-2, with no clear D. The CDR3 spans 14 residues. Deletions cut 2 bases from V and 2 bases from J, with 7 bases between. Germline CDR1 and CDR2: SGHAT and FQNNGV. CDR3 sequence: CASSLSSTGNTIYF. CDR3 nucleotides: TGTGCCAGCAGCTTAAGTAGTACTGGAAACACCATATATTTT.

The chain recombines TRBV12-5 with TRBJ1-1; D is uncertain. Germline-derived CDR1 and CDR2 are LGHNT and FRNRAP. Trimming shortened V by 5 bases and J by 10 bases, and 11 bases separated the two germline ends. The CDR3 length is 11 residues. In nucleotides, the CDR3 is TGTGCTAGTGGTACGGCCCGTATAGCTTTCTTT. This translates into CASGTARIAFF. The full variable domain, completed using reference TRBV12-5 and TRBJ1-1, is DARVTQTPRHKVTEMGQEVTMRCQPILGHNTVFWYRQTMMQGLELLAYFRNRAPLDDSGMPKDRFSAEMPDATLATLKIQPSEPRDSAVYFCASGTARIAFFGQGTRLTVV.

This clone was seen a few times. The chain carries TRBV6-5 and TRBJ2-7; no firm D call. The CDR3 extends over 11 amino acids. Trimming took 6 bases from V and 5 from J, leaving 8 bases between them. In germline, CDR1 is MNHEY, CDR2 SVGAGI. DNA of the CDR3: TGTGCCAGCAGAGCTTATAACGAGCAGTACTTC. Protein product: CASRAYNEQYF.

This chain connects TRBV6-1 to TRBJ1-6; D is uncertain. This CDR3 spans 13 amino acids. The germline CDR1 and CDR2 sequences are MNHNS and SASEGT. V was pared by 3 bases and J by 3 bases, with 3 bases between. This CDR3 reads CASSDGYNSPLHF. The CDR3 bases are TGTGCCAGCAGTGACGGCTATAATTCACCCCTCCACTTT.

The V call is TRBV6-6, the J call TRBJ2-7; D may be TRBD1 (5 bases). Deletions cut 5 bases from V and 6 bases from J, with 26 bases between. CDR3 length: 17 amino acids. Germline CDR1 and CDR2: MNHNY and SVGAGI (reference sequence). The CDR3 nucleotides are TGTGCCAGCAGTAGATTGACAGCTTCCATTTCTCTGGGCGAGCAGTACTTC. It is translated as CASSRLTASISLGEQYF.

The chain couples TRBV18 to TRBJ2-7; D call uncertain. Trimming took 3 bases from V and 0 from J, leaving 9 bases between them. The CDR3 contains 14 residues. Germline V gene lookup returns CDR1 KGHSH and CDR2 LQKENI. Written as DNA, the CDR3 is TGTGCCAGCTCACCGCGGCAGACCTCCTACGAGCAGTACTTC. This translates into CASSPRQTSYEQYF.

This clone was observed a few times. V is TRBV29-1 and J is TRBJ1-2; 7 bases are shared with TRBD1. This CDR3 has 14 residues. Germline V lookup: CDR1 SQVTM, CDR2 ANQGSEA. V lost 3 bases, J lost 8 bases, and 12 bases stayed unmatched. Here the CDR3 reads CSVENAGAGGGYTF. CDR3 nucleotides: TGCAGCGTTGAGAACGCAGGGGCAGGGGGAGGCTACACCTTC.

The V and J genes are TRBV7-9 and TRBJ1-3, with 7 bases aligning to TRBD1. The J segment lost 8 bases and the V segment lost 5 bases, leaving 3 bases of the junction unmatched. This CDR3 has 12 residues. CDR1 and CDR2 from the germline V gene are SEHNR and FQNEAQ (reference sequence). The CDR3 sequence: CASSPTGDTIYF. Here the CDR3 DNA reads TGTGCCAGCAGCCCCACAGGGGACACCATATATTTT.

The rearrangement joins TRBV6-2 or TRBV6-3 to TRBJ2-3, with TRBD1 as a possible D gene (7 bases). Per the germline V gene, CDR1 is MNHEY and CDR2 is SVGEGT. Deletions cut 5 bases from V and 2 bases from J, with 29 bases between. CDR3 length: 20 residues. CDR3 protein: CASSTKVNRFGGGPTDTQYF. The CDR3 nucleotides are TGTGCCAGCAGTACCAAAGTAAACAGGTTCGGAGGGGGCCCCACAGATACGCAGTATTTT.

The chain combines TRBV2 with TRBJ2-3; tentatively, D is TRBD2 (6 bases). CDR3 length equals 14 residues. CDR1 is SNHLY and CDR2 is FYNNEI in the germline V gene. V was trimmed by 7 bases and J by 0 bases, leaving 11 bases between them. CDR3 in DNA: TGTGCCAGCAAGGCGGGGTCTAGCACAGATACGCAGTATTTT. Protein: CASKAGSSTDTQYF. Supplemented by reference TRBV2 and TRBJ2-3, the full variable domain reads EPEVTQTPSHQVTQMGQEVILRCVPISNHLYFYWYRQILGQKVEFLVSFYNNEISEKSEIFDDQFSVERPDGSNFTLKIRSTKLEDSAMYFCASKAGSSTDTQYFGPGTRLTVL.

The chain recombines TRBV6-6 with TRBJ2-1, with TRBD2 matching over 13 bases. Germline CDR1 MNHNY, CDR2 SVGAGI (reference sequence). The CDR3 runs to 15 residues. J lost 6 bases, V lost 6 bases, and 5 bases had no gene match. The CDR3 region has the DNA TGTGCCAGCAGCCTACGACTAGCGGGGGGCAATGAGCAGTTCTTC. This sequence encodes CASSLRLAGGNEQFF.

The chain has TRBV7-9 and TRBJ2-5, with 9 positions matching TRBD1. After removal of 1 base from V and 5 bases from J, the junction contained 5 bases not matched to a gene. This CDR3 spans 15 amino acids. Germline assignment: CDR1 SEHNR and CDR2 FQNEAQ (reference sequence). In DNA, the CDR3 is TGTGCCAGCAGCTTAGGGACAGGGGCGGTTGAGACCCAGTACTTC. Translating gives CASSLGTGAVETQYF.